The clone carrying this T cell receptor beta chain was detected a few times. Its specificity is not known. The data are from a study of cytomegalovirus exposure and HLA in healthy donors. Study results and caveats: After further analysis at a later stage, roughly 16,000 TCR beta sequences were associated with HLA alleles at 0.05 false discovery rate. Being productive about 87% or about 30% of the time was typical of most TCR beta V segments in an earlier analysis. For presence/absence analyses, sequencing depth was assumed to be roughly uniform across donors. For TCR beta chains, V- and J-gene trimming was later linked to a missense DCLRE1C variant.

The PCR contained 60 Vbeta and 13 Jbeta primers. Some clones are missing from TCRdb's copy, which holds only in-frame ones; the method was immunoSEQ multiplex PCR. This sample has about 130,000 clones; 70% to 85% occur once, and the top ten carry 2.7%. The J segment lost 0 bases and the V segment lost 2 bases, leaving 7 bases of the junction unmatched. The CDR3 has 18 amino acids. The germline V gene encodes CDR1 MGHDK and CDR2 SYGVNS. Sample: PBMCs. The chain combines TRBV25-1 with TRBJ2-6, with 7 nucleotides matching TRBD1. The source is a boy aged 2 to 10 in good health and CMV-seronegative. CDR3 DNA sequence: TGTGCCAGCAGTGAAATGGGGGACAGACGCTCTGGGGCCAACGTCCTGACTTTC. It is translated as CASSEMGDRRSGANVLTF.